The 24 T cell receptor beta chains below all came from one sample that was sequenced in a study of cytomegalovirus exposure and HLA in healthy donors. Only in-frame clones appear in the TCRdb table, and some are missing; sequencing was by immunoSEQ multiplex PCR. The sample shows 150,000 to 200,000 clones, 86% of them seen only once. The sequenced sample consisted of PBMCs. The receptor source for this set is a woman aged 18-35 years in good health and CMV-seronegative.

The rearrangement links TRBV4-1 to TRBJ2-7, with D perhaps matching TRBD1 (6 bases). The V gene's germline CDR1 is MGHRA and CDR2 YSYEKL. The length of the CDR3 is 18 residues. The V and J ends lost 0 bases and 0 bases respectively, with 18 bases between them. The CDR3 nucleotides are TGCGCCAGCAGCCAAGAATCGAGCGACAGGTATAGCTCCTACGAGCAGTACTTC. This sequence encodes CASSQESSDRYSSYEQYF.

This sequence joins TRBV5-1 and TRBJ2-7, with 7 bases that match TRBD1. Trimming at V came to 4 bases and at J to 5 bases, leaving 12 bases not matched to a gene. The CDR3 runs to 15 residues. Germline V gene data show CDR1 as SGHRS and CDR2 as YFSETQ. For the CDR3, the DNA is TGCGCCAGCAGCGAGGGGGACAGCCCTTCCGACGAGCAGTACTTC. Protein: CASSEGDSPSDEQYF.

The gene calls are TRBV6-5 and TRBJ1-1, with 10 nucleotides matching TRBD1. CDR1 MNHEY and CDR2 SVGAGI come from the germline V gene. The CDR3 covers 16 residues. V dropped 0 bases and J dropped 10; count of bases not matched to a gene: 11. CDR3 nucleotide sequence: TGTGCCAGCAGTTACTCCCGAAGCCGGGACAGGGGCTCAGCTTTCTTT. Its translation: CASSYSRSRDRGSAFF.

This clone has just one count. V is TRBV27 and J is TRBJ1-2, with D possibly TRBD1 on 5 matching bases. The CDR3 totals 16 residues. Germline V gene data show CDR1 as MNHEY and CDR2 as SMNVEV (reference sequence). Trimming stripped 5 bases from V and 4 bases from J, with 20 bases between. The CDR3 sequence is CASSLNTPRGGYGYTF. CDR3 DNA sequence: TGTGCCAGCAGTCTCAATACGCCAAGGGGCGGCTATGGCTACACCTTC.

The genes are TRBV5-1 and TRBJ2-7; TRBD2 matches at 8 bases. Germline V gives CDR1 SGHRS, CDR2 YFSETQ. This CDR3 spans 15 amino acids. The trim removed 2 bases at V and 4 bases at J, leaving 8 bases unmatched. CDR3 residues: CASSLPGLGEYEQYF. The CDR3 DNA follows: TGCGCCAGCAGCTTACCGGGACTAGGGGAGTACGAGCAGTACTTC.

The genes are TRBV27 and TRBJ1-2, with 7 bases identical to TRBD1. J gave up 5 bases and V 5 bases, and 14 bases lay outside the gene matches. The CDR3 spans 16 residues. The germline V gene has CDR1 MNHEY and CDR2 SMNVEV (reference sequence). The CDR3 nucleotides read TGTGCCAGCAGTCCGAGGACAGGCCTGATATTTTATGGCTACACCTTC. As protein: CASSPRTGLIFYGYTF.

Only a few counts were recorded for this clone. This chain joins TRBV5-4 and TRBJ1-1; TRBD1 is a possible D gene (6 bases). CDR1 is SGHNT, CDR2 YYREEE, per germline (reference sequence). The CDR3 is 13 amino acids. V gave up 1 base and J gave up 7 bases, with 11 bases separating them. The CDR3 protein is CASSLSGEGEAFF. The CDR3 DNA reads TGTGCCAGCAGCTTGTCAGGGGAGGGTGAAGCTTTCTTT. Based on the CDR3 plus reference TRBV5-4 and TRBJ1-1, the full variable domain is ETGVTQSPTHLIKTRGQQVTLRCSSQSGHNTVSWYQQALGQGPQFIFQYYREEENGRGNFPPRFSGLQFPNYSSELNVNALELDDSALYLCASSLSGEGEAFFGQGTRLTVV.

The gene calls are TRBV30 and TRBJ1-2; D might be TRBD1 (6 bases). CDR3 length equals 13 residues. Per the germline V gene, CDR1 is GTSNPN and CDR2 is SVGIG (reference sequence). The V end lost 0 bases, the J end lost 8 bases, and 13 bases lay between the germline ends. CDR3 nucleotides: TGTGCCTGGAGTGTACGGGGGGCTAACGGCTACACCTTC. It yields the protein CAWSVRGANGYTF.

V and J are TRBV5-6 and TRBJ2-1; TRBD2 aligns across 11 bases. The germline V gene has CDR1 SGHDT and CDR2 YYEEEE. Trimming cost V 4 bases and J 0 bases; bases outside gene matches: 6. The CDR3 length is 17 residues. This chain's CDR3 is CASSIGLAGLSYNEQFF. The CDR3 DNA reads as TGTGCCAGCAGCATCGGACTAGCGGGCCTCTCCTACAATGAGCAGTTCTTC.

This clone showed up just once. V and J are TRBV30 and TRBJ1-1; D is uncertain. CDR3 length equals 14 residues. Germline CDR1 GTSNPN, CDR2 SVGIG (reference sequence). V gave up 0 bases and J gave up 2 bases, with 10 bases separating them. The CDR3 reads CAWSVSGVNTEAFF. The CDR3 DNA follows: TGTGCCTGGAGTGTATCCGGGGTAAACACTGAAGCTTTCTTT.

The chain has TRBV5-6 and TRBJ1-1, with no clear D. The germline V gene has CDR1 SGHDT and CDR2 YYEEEE. The CDR3 contains 14 residues. Trimming removed 4 bases from V and 1 base from J, with 11 bases in between. The CDR3 DNA reads as TGTGCCAGCAGCCTTTTCTGGCCGAACACTGAAGCTTTCTTT. Amino acids: CASSLFWPNTEAFF.

This chain connects TRBV9 to TRBJ1-1; D is unresolved. The germline V gene encodes CDR1 SGDLS and CDR2 YYNGEE. Trimming shortened V by 4 bases and J by 8 bases, and 12 bases separated the two germline ends. The CDR3 extends over 12 amino acids. The CDR3 nucleotides read TGTGCCAGCAGCTCAAGCGGGCGAGAAGCTTTCTTT. Its protein is CASSSSGREAFF.

The chain has TRBV5-1 and TRBJ2-1; possibly TRBD1 for D (6 bases). The CDR3 contains 15 residues. Trimming took 5 bases from V and 0 from J, leaving 12 bases between them. Germline V CDR1 and CDR2: SGHRS, YFSETQ. The CDR3 loop is CASRGGEGSYNEQFF. In DNA form, the CDR3 reads TGCGCCAGCAGAGGGGGAGAGGGCTCCTACAATGAGCAGTTCTTC.

This chain connects TRBV7-7 to TRBJ2-5; 9 bases map to TRBD1. V shed 4 bases, J shed 7 bases, and the junction held 7 bases outside the gene matches. CDR1 and CDR2 from the germline V gene are SSHAT and FNYEAQ (reference sequence). The CDR3 covers 14 residues. CDR3 in amino acids: CASSSRTGVGTQYF. The CDR3 DNA reads as TGTGCCAGCAGCTCCCGGACAGGGGTGGGGACCCAGTACTTC.

The chain carries TRBV6-1 and TRBJ1-5, with D perhaps TRBD1 (6 bases). Germline V gene lookup returns CDR1 MNHNS and CDR2 SASEGT. The CDR3 is 14 residues long. V was shortened by 10 bases and J by 0 bases, with 13 bases between the two germline ends. This CDR3 is CAIKQGYSNQPQHF. The CDR3 nucleotides read TGTGCCATCAAACAGGGTTATAGCAATCAGCCCCAGCATTTT.

This clone appeared once. This chain joins TRBV13 and TRBJ2-7, with 7 nucleotides matching TRBD1. The CDR3 has 16 residues. Germline V gives CDR1 PRHDT, CDR2 FYEKMQ (reference sequence). Trimming took 6 bases from V and 6 from J; bases not matched to a gene: 17. In DNA form, the CDR3 reads TGTGCCAGCAGTACTACTGACTTGGGACAGTCACTCGAGCAGTACTTC. Its translation is CASSTTDLGQSLEQYF.

The chain recombines TRBV27 with TRBJ2-2; perhaps TRBD1 as D (6 bases). Per germline, CDR1 MNHEY and CDR2 SMNVEV (reference sequence). The V end lost 8 bases, the J end lost 5 bases, and 15 bases lay between the germline ends. CDR3 length: 14 residues. The CDR3 spells CASGTPLGTGELFF. As DNA, the CDR3 is TGTGCCAGCGGGACACCGTTAGGGACCGGGGAGCTGTTTTTT.

A single count supports this clone. The chain employs TRBV19 and TRBJ2-1, with no clear D. Per the germline V gene, CDR1 is LNHDA and CDR2 is SQIVND (reference sequence). The length of the CDR3 is 13 residues. V dropped 3 bases and J dropped 9 bases, with 12 bases sitting between them. The CDR3 bases are TGTGCCAGTAGTATGCCCCGCGGTCCTGAGCAGTTCTTC. Translation gives CASSMPRGPEQFF.

The genes are TRBV25-1 and TRBJ2-3, with 7 nucleotides matching TRBD1. The V gene end was trimmed by 8 bases and the J gene end by 2 bases; junction bases not matched to a gene: 13. Germline V gene lookup returns CDR1 MGHDK and CDR2 SYGVNS. The CDR3 is made up of 16 amino acids. This chain's CDR3 is CASAGSPDRYTDTQYF. Written as DNA, the CDR3 is TGTGCCAGCGCCGGGTCTCCGGACAGGTACACAGATACGCAGTATTTT.

The chain has TRBV6-5 and TRBJ2-1, with 8 bases fitting TRBD2. V shed 6 bases and J 6 bases; nucleotides not matched to a gene: 7. The CDR3 covers 14 residues. The germline V gene has CDR1 MNHEY and CDR2 SVGAGI. The CDR3 reads CASRHGGDINEQFF. The CDR3 DNA follows: TGTGCCAGCAGACACGGGGGGGATATCAATGAGCAGTTCTTC.

The rearrangement joins TRBV7-3 to TRBJ1-2; 7 bases match TRBD1. J was trimmed by 8 bases and V by 4 bases; bases with no gene match: 7. The CDR3 is made up of 13 amino acids. In germline, CDR1 is SGHTA, CDR2 FQGTGA. As DNA, the CDR3 is TGTGCCAGCAGCTCGGACCAGGGGGAGGGCTACACCTTC. Its protein product is CASSSDQGEGYTF.

This clone appeared once. The chain recombines TRBV25-1 with TRBJ1-2; a weak D match, TRBD1 (5 bases). The CDR3 runs 13 residues. With 6 bases removed from V and 7 bases from J, the gap between germline ends came to 15 bases. Germline V gives CDR1 MGHDK, CDR2 SYGVNS. In nucleotides, the CDR3 is TGTGCCAGCAGCACAGTAGACGGGGGTGGCTACACCTTC. Protein sequence: CASSTVDGGGYTF.

The chain carries TRBV7-9 and TRBJ2-5; 8 bases fit TRBD1. The germline V gene has CDR1 SEHNR and CDR2 FQNEAQ (reference sequence). The CDR3 is made up of 14 amino acids. V lost 5 bases, J lost 5 bases, and 7 bases stayed unmatched. The CDR3 is CASSTQGEWETQYF. The DNA of the CDR3 is TGTGCCAGCAGCACACAGGGGGAGTGGGAGACCCAGTACTTC.

The gene calls are TRBV18 and TRBJ1-1; D may be TRBD1 (5 bases). The CDR3 runs 15 residues. Trimming stripped 3 bases from V and 1 base from J, with 12 bases between. CDR1 is KGHSH and CDR2 is LQKENI in the germline V gene. CDR3 loop: CASSPQTGSNTEAFF. CDR3 sequence (DNA): TGTGCCAGCTCACCTCAAACAGGTTCGAACACTGAAGCTTTCTTT.